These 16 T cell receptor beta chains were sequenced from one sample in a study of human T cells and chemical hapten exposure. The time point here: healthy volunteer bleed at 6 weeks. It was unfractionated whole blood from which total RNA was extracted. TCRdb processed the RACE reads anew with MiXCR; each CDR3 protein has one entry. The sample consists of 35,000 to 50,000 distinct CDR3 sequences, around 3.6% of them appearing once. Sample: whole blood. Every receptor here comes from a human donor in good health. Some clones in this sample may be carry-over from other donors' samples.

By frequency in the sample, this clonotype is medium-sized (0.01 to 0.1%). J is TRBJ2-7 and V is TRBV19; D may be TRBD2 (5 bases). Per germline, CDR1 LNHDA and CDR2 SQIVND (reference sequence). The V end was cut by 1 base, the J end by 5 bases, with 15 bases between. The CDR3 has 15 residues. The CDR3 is CASSIVATPGNEQYF. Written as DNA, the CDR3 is TGTGCCAGTAGTATAGTAGCCACACCGGGGAACGAGCAGTACTTC. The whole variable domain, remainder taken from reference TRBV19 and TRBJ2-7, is DGGITQSPKYLFRKEGQNVTLSCEQNLNHDAMYWYRQDPGQGLRLIYYSQIVNDFQKGDIAEGYSVSREKKESFPLTVTSAQKNPTAFYLCASSIVATPGNEQYFGPGTRLTVT.

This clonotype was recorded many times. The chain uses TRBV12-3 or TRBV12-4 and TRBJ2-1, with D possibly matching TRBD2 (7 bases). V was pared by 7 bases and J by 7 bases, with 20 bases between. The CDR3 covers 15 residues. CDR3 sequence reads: CASTKGGLVGNEQFF. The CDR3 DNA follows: TGTGCCAGCACCAAGGGGGGGCTGGTCGGGAATGAGCAGTTCTTC.

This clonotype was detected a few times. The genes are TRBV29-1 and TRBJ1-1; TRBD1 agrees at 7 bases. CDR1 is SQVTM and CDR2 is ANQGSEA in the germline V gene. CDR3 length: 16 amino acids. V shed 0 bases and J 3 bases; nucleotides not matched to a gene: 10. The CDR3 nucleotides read TGCAGCGTTGAAGATCCAGAGACAGGGAGCGACACTGAAGCTTTCTTT. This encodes CSVEDPETGSDTEAFF.

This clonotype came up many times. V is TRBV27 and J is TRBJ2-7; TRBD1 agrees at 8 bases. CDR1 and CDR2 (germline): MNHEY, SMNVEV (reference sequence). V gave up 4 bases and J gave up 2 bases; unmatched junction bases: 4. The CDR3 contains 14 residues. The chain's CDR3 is CASSSQGAPYEQYF. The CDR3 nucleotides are TGTGCCAGCAGTTCGCAGGGGGCCCCCTACGAGCAGTACTTC.

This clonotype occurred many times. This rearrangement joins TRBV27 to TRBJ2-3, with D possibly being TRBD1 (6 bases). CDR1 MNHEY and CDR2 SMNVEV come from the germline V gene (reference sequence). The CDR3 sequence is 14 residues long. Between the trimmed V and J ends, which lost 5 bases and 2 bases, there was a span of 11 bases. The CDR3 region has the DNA TGTGCCAGCAGTACAGGGCGCCCCACAGATACGCAGTATTTT. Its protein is CASSTGRPTDTQYF.

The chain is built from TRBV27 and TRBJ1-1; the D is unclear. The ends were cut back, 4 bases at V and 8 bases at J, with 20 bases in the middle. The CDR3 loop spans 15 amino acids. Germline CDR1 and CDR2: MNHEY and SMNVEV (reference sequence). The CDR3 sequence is CASSSLTSGSTEAFF. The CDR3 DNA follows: TGTGCCAGCAGTTCCCTTACTTCAGGATCTACCGAAGCTTTCTTT.

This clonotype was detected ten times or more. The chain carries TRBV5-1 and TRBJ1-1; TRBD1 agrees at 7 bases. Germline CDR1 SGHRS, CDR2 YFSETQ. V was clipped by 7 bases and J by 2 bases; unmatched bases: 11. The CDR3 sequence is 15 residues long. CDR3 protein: CASRGGGGRNTEAFF. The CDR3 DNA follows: TGCGCCAGCCGTGGAGGGGGCGGGCGAAACACTGAAGCTTTCTTT.

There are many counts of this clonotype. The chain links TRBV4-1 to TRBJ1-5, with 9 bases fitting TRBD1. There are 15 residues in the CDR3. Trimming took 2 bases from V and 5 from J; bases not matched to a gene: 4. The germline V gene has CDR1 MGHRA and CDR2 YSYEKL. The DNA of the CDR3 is TGCGCCAGCAGCCAATTGGGACAGGGTTATCAGCCCCAGCATTTT. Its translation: CASSQLGQGYQPQHF.

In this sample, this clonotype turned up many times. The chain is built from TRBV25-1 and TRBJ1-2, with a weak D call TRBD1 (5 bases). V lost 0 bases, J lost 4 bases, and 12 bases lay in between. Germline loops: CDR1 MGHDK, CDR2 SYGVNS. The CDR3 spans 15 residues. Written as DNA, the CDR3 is TGTGCCAGCAGTGAATATGAGAGCCAGGGCTATGGCTACACCTTC. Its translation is CASSEYESQGYGYTF.

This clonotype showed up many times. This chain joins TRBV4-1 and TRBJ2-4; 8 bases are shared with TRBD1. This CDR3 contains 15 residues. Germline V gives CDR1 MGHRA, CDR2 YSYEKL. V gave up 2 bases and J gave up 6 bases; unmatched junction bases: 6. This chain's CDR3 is CASSQPDRDLNIQYF. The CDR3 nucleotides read TGCGCCAGCAGCCAACCGGACAGGGACTTAAACATTCAGTACTTC.

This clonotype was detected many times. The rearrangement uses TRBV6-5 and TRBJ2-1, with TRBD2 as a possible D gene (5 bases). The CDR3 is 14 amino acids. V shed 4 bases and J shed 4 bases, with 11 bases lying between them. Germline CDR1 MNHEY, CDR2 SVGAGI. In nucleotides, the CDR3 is TGTGCCAGCAGTTTCGACGGGGTTTACAATGAGCAGTTCTTC. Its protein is CASSFDGVYNEQFF.

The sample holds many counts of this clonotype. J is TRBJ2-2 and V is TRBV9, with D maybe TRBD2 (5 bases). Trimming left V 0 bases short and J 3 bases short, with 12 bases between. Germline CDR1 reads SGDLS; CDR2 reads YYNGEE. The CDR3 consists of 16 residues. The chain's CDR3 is CASSVVGSGYTGELFF. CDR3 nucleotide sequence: TGTGCCAGCAGCGTAGTAGGAAGCGGATACACCGGGGAGCTGTTTTTT.

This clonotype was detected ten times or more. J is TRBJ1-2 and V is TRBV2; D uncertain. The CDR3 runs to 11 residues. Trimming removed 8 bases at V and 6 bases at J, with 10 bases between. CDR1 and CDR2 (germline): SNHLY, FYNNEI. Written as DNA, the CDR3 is TGTGCCAGCGGAAGACTCGATGGCTACACCTTC. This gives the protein CASGRLDGYTF.

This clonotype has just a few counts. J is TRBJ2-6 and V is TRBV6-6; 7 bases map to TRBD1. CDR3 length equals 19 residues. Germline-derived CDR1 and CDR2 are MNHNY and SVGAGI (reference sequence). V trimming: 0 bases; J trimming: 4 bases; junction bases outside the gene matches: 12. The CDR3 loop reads CASSYSRQGGYSGANVLTF. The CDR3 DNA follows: TGTGCCAGCAGTTACTCCCGACAGGGTGGGTACTCCGGGGCCAACGTCCTGACTTTC.

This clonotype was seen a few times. For the CDR3, the DNA is TGTGCCAGCAGCTTCCCCGCGGGCCAGGGGGACGAGCAGTACTTC. As protein: CASSFPAGQGDEQYF. V and J are TRBV7-2 and TRBJ2-7, with 7 bases identical to TRBD1. V trimming: 3 bases; J trimming: 5 bases; junction bases outside the gene matches: 10. This CDR3 contains 15 residues. Germline V gene sequence: CDR1 SGHTA, CDR2 FQGNSA.

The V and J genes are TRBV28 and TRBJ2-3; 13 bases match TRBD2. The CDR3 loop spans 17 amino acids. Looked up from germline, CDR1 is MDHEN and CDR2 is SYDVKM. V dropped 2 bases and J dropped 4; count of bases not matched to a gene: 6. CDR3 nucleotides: TGTGCCAGCAGTTTAGGACTAGCGGGAGCTTTCGCAGATACGCAGTATTTT. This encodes CASSLGLAGAFADTQYF.